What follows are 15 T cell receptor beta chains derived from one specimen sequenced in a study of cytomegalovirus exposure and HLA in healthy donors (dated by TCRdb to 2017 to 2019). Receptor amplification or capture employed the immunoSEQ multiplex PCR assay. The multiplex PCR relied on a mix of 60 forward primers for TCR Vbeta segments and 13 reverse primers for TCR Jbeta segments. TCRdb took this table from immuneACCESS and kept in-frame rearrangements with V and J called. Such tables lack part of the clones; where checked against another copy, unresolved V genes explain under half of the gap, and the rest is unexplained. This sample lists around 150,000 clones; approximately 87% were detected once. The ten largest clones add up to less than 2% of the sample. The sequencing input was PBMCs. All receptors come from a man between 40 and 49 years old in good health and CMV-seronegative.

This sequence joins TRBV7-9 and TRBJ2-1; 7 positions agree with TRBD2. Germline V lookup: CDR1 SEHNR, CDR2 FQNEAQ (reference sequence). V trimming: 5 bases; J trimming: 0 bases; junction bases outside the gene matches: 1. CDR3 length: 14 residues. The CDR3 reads CASSPGGSYNEQFF. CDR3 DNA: TGTGCCAGCAGCCCGGGGGGCTCCTACAATGAGCAGTTCTTC.

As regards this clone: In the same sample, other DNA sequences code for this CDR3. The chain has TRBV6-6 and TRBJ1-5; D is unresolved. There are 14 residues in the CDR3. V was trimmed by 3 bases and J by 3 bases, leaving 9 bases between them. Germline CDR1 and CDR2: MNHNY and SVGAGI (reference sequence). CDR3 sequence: CASSYTVSNQPQHF. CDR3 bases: TGTGCCAGCAGTTATACGGTTTCCAATCAGCCCCAGCATTTT.

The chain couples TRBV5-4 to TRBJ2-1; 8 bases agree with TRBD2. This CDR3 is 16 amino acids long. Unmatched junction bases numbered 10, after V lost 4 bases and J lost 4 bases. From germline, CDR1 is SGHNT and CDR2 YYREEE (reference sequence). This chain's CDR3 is CASSPIHSGVYNEQFF. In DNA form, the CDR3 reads TGTGCCAGCAGCCCCATCCATAGCGGGGTATACAATGAGCAGTTCTTC.

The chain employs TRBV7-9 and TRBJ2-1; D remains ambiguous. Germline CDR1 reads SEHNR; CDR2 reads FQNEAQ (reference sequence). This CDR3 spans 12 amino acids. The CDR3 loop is CSAESTYNEQFF. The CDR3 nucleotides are TGTTCCGCGGAGTCGACTTACAATGAGCAGTTCTTC.

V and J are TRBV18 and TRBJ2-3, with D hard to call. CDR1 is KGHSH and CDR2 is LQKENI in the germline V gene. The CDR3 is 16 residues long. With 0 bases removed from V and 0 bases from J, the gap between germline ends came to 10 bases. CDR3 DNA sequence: TGTGCCAGCTCACCACCGGCAGGCTTGAGCACAGATACGCAGTATTTT. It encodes CASSPPAGLSTDTQYF. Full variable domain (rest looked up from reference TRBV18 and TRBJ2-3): NAGVMQNPRHLVRRRGQEARLRCSPMKGHSHVYWYRQLPEEGLKFMVYLQKENIIDESGMPKERFSAEFPKEGPSILRIQQVVRGDSAAYFCASSPPAGLSTDTQYFGPGTRLTVL.

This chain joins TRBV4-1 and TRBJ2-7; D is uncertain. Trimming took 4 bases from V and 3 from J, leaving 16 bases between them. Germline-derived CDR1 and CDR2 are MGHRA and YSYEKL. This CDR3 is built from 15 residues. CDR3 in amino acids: CASSRLLSEVYEQYF. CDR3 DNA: TGCGCCAGCAGCCGGCTTTTGAGCGAGGTCTACGAGCAGTACTTC.

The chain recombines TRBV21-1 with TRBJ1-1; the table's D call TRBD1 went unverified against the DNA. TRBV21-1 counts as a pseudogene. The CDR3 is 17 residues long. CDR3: CASSPDGTQTYDTEAFF. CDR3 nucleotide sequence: TGTGCCAGCAGCCCCGACGGGACACAAACTTATGACACTGAAGCTTTCTTT.

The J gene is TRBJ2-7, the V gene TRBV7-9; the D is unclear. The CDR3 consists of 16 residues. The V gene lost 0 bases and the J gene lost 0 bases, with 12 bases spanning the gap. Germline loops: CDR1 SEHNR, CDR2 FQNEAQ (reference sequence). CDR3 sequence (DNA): TGTGCCAGCAGCTTAGCCGGTCAGTACAGCTCCTACGAGCAGTACTTC. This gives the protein CASSLAGQYSSYEQYF. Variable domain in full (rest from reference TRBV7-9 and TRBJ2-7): DTGVSQNPRHKITKRGQNVTFRCDPISEHNRLYWYRQTLGQGPEFLTYFQNEAQLEKSRLLSDRFSAERPKGSFSTLEIQRTEQGDSAMYLCASSLAGQYSSYEQYFGPGTRLTVT.

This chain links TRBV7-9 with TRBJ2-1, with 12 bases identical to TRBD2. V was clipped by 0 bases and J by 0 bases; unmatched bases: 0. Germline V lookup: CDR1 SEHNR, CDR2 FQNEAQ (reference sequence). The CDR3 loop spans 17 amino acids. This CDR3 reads CASSLATSGGSYNEQFF. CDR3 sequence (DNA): TGTGCCAGCAGCTTAGCGACTAGCGGGGGCTCCTACAATGAGCAGTTCTTC.

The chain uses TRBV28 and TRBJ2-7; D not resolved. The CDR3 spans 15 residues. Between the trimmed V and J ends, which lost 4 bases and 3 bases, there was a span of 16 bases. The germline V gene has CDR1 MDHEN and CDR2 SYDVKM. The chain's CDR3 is CASSSVGGLFYEQYF. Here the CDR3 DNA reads TGTGCCAGCAGTTCTGTAGGTGGGCTTTTCTACGAGCAGTACTTC. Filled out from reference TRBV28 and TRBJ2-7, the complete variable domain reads DVKVTQSSRYLVKRTGEKVFLECVQDMDHENMFWYRQDPGLGLRLIYFSYDVKMKEKGDIPEGYSVSREKKERFSLILESASTNQTSMYLCASSSVGGLFYEQYFGPGTRLTVT.

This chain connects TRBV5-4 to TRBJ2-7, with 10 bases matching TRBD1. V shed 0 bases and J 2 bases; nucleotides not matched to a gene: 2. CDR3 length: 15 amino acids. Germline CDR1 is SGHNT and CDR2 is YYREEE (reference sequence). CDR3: CASSLGQGAAYEQYF. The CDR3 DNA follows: TGTGCCAGCAGCTTGGGACAGGGGGCAGCCTACGAGCAGTACTTC.

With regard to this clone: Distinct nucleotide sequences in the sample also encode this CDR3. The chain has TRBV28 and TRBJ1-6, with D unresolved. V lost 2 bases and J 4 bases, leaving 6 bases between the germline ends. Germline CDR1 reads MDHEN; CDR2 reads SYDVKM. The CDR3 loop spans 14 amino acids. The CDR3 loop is CASSLGQYNSPLHF. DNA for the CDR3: TGTGCCAGCAGTTTAGGCCAGTATAATTCACCCCTCCACTTT.

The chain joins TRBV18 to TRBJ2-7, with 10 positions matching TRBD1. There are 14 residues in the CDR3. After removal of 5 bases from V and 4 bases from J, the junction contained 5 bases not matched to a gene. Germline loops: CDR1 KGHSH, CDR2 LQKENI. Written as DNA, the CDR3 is TGTGCCAGCTCAGCGCGGGACAGGGGTTACGAGCAGTACTTC. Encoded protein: CASSARDRGYEQYF.

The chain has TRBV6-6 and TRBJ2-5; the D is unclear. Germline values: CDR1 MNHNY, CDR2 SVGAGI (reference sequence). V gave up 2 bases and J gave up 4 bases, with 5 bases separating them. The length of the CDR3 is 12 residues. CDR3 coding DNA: TGTGCCAGCAGTTACGTCGGAGAGACCCAGTACTTC. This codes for CASSYVGETQYF.

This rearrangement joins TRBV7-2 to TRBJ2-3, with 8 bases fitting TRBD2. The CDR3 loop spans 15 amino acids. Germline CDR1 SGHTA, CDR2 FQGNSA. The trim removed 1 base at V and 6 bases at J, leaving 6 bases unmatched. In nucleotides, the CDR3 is TGTGCCAGCAGCTTAGTTAGCGGGGCTTGGGATACGCAGTATTTT. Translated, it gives CASSLVSGAWDTQYF.